Here is one TCR beta chain with its context. What it binds is not known. Germline lookup yields CDR1 SGHDT and CDR2 YYEEEE. The CDR3 extends over 14 amino acids. Trimming cost V 4 bases and J 0 bases; bases outside gene matches: 3. This table comes from immunoSEQ multiplex PCR, and its TCRdb copy is limited to in-frame clones, with some not included. The data contain under 250,000 clones, 80% to 90% of them singletons. This sample was taken from a study of cytomegalovirus exposure and HLA in healthy donors. Notes on the study in general: Accounts indicate the classifier identified cytomegalovirus status with strong specificity and sensitivity.

The V gene is TRBV5-6, the J gene TRBJ2-7, with 8 bases matching TRBD1. This sequence was found in a woman under 40 in good health and CMV-seronegative. Sequenced material: PBMCs. DNA for the CDR3: TGTGCCAGCAGCATAGGGACAGGCTCCTACGAGCAGTACTTC. Residues: CASSIGTGSYEQYF.